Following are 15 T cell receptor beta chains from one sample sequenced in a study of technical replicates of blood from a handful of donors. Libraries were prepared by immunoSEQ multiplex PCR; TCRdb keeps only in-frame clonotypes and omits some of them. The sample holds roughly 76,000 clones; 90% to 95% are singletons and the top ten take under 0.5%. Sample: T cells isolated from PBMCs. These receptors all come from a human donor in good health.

CDR3 in DNA: TGCGCCAGCAGCTTCTTTACAGGGGGCGCTGAAGCTTTCTTT. Its translation: CASSFFTGGAEAFF. The genes are TRBV5-1 and TRBJ1-1, with 9 bases fitting TRBD1. V lost 2 bases and J lost 6; bases outside the gene matches: 5. The CDR3 has 14 amino acids. CDR1 and CDR2 from the germline V gene are SGHRS and YFSETQ. The whole variable domain, remainder taken from reference TRBV5-1 and TRBJ1-1, is KAGVTQTPRYLIKTRGQQVTLSCSPISGHRSVSWYQQTPGQGLQFLFEYFSETQRNKGNFPGRFSGRQFSNSRSEMNVSTLELGDSALYLCASSFFTGGAEAFFGQGTRLTVV.

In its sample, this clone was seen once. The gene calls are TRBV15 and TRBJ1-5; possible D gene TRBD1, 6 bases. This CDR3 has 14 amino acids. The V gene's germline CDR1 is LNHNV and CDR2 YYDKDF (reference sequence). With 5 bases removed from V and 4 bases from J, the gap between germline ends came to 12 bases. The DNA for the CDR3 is TGTGCCACCAGCGTGATACAGGGAAATCAGCCCCAGCATTTT. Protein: CATSVIQGNQPQHF.

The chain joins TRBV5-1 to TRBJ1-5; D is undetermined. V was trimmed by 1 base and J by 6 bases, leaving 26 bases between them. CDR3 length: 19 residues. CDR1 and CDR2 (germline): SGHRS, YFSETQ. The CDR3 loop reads CASSLYPGSRELGVQPQHF. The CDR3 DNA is TGCGCCAGCAGCTTGTATCCAGGTTCCCGAGAACTCGGGGTTCAGCCCCAGCATTTT. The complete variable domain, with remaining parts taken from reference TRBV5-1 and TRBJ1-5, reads KAGVTQTPRYLIKTRGQQVTLSCSPISGHRSVSWYQQTPGQGLQFLFEYFSETQRNKGNFPGRFSGRQFSNSRSEMNVSTLELGDSALYLCASSLYPGSRELGVQPQHFGDGTRLSIL.

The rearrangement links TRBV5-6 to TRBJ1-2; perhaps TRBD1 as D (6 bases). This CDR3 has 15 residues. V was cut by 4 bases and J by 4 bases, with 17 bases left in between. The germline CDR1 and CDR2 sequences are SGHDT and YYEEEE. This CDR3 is CASSHDQGSGYGYTF. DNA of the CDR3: TGTGCCAGCAGCCACGACCAGGGGTCGGGCTATGGCTACACCTTC.

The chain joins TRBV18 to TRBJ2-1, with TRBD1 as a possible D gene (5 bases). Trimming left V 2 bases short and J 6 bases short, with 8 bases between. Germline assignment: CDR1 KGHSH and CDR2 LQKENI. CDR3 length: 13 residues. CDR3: CASSPSQGNEQFF. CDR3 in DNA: TGTGCCAGCTCACCAAGTCAGGGCAATGAGCAGTTCTTC.

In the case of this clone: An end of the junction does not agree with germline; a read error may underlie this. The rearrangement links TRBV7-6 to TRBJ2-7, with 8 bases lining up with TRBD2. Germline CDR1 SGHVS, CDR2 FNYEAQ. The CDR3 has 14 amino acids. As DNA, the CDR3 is TGTGCCAGCAGCTCAGGGCGGGAGGTTTCAGAGCAAGACTTC. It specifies CASSSGREVSEQDF.

The CDR3 region is CASSPISGSWAQDEQFF. Here the CDR3 DNA reads TGTGCCAGCAGCCCTATAAGCGGGAGCTGGGCCCAGGATGAGCAGTTCTTC. The chain carries TRBV4-2 and TRBJ2-1, with 8 bases aligning to TRBD2. With 4 bases clipped from V and 8 bases from J, the junction kept 16 bases outside the gene matches. The germline V gene has CDR1 LGHNA and CDR2 YNFKEQ. The CDR3 contains 17 residues.

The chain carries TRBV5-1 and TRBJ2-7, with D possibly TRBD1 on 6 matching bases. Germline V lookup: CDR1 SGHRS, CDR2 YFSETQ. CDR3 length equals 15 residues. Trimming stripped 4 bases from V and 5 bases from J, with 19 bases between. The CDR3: CASSENRAGVDEQYF. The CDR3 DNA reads TGCGCCAGCAGCGAGAACAGGGCAGGAGTAGACGAGCAGTACTTC.

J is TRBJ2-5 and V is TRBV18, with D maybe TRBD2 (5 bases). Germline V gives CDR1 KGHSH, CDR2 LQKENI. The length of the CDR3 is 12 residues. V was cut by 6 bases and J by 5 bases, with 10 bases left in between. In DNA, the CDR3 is TGTGCCAGCTCTAGGGAGTTGGAGACCCAGTACTTC. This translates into CASSRELETQYF.

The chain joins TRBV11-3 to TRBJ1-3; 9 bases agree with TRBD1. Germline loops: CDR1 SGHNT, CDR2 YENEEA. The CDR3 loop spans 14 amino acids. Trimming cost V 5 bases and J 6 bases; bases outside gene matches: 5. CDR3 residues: CASSLGQGSNTIYF. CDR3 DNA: TGTGCCAGCAGCCTGGGACAGGGTTCAAACACCATATATTTT.

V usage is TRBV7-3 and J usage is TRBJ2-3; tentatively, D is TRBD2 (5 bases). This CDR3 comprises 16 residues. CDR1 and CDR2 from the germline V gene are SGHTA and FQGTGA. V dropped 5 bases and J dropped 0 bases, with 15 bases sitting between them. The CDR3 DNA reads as TGTGCCAGCAGCCCTGCCGGCGGGTATAGCACAGATACGCAGTATTTT. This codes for CASSPAGGYSTDTQYF. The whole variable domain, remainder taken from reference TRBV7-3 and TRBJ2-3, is GAGVSQTPSNKVTEKGKYVELRCDPISGHTALYWYRQSLGQGPEFLIYFQGTGAADDSGLPNDRFFAVRPEGSVSTLKIQRTERGDSAVYLCASSPAGGYSTDTQYFGPGTRLTVL.

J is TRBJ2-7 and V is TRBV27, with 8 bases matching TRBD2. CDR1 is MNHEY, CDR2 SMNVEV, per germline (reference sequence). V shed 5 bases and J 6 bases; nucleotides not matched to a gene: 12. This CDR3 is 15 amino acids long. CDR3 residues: CASSMGTGRAGEQYF. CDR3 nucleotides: TGTGCCAGCAGTATGGGGACCGGGAGGGCAGGCGAGCAGTACTTC.

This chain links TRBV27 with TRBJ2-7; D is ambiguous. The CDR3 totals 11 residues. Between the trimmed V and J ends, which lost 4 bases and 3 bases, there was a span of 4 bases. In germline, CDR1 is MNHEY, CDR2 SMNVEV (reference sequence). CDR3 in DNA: TGTGCCAGCAGTTCTCTCTACGAGCAGTACTTC. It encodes CASSSLYEQYF.

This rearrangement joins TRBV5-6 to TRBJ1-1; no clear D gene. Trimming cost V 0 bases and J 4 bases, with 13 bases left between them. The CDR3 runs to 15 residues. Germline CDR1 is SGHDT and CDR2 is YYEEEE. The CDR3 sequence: CASSLDPGLVTEAFF. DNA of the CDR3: TGTGCCAGCAGCTTGGATCCGGGGTTGGTCACTGAAGCTTTCTTT.

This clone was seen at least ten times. The CDR3 sequence: CSGGQGDGREFF. As DNA, the CDR3 is TGCAGCGGGGGACAGGGAGACGGGAGGGAGTTCTTC. V is TRBV29-1 and J is TRBJ2-1; D is perhaps TRBD1 (9 bases). This CDR3 is built from 12 residues. Germline assignment: CDR1 SQVTM and CDR2 ANQGSEA. Between the trimmed V and J ends, which lost 7 bases and 14 bases, there was a span of 21 bases.